The text below deals with one T cell receptor (beta chain). Germline assignment: CDR1 SGHRS and CDR2 YFSETQ. The CDR3 runs 15 residues. V trimming: 6 bases; J trimming: 9 bases; junction bases outside the gene matches: 9. This entry belongs to a study of blood T cell repertoires in COVID-19. Study overall: The analysed material was cDNA or gDNA that came from T cells, B-cell-depleted T cells, or PBMCs.

Original data processing: Estimation of nucleated cell counts was performed using reference gene primer amplification. Profiled with immunoSEQ multiplex PCR; TCRdb holds only in-frame clones, not every one. Clone size and the V and J calls come from that table; the DNA yielded D and trimming. Of tens of thousands of clones listed, approximately 88% are singletons. V usage is TRBV5-1 and J usage is TRBJ2-1; 13 nucleotides match TRBD2. Sequenced sample: peripheral blood. This sequence originates from a human donor in a cohort sampled during active COVID-19. The CDR3 sequence is CASTPRTSGSTEQFF. In DNA, the CDR3 is TGCGCCAGCACCCCTCGGACTAGCGGGAGTACTGAGCAGTTCTTC.